Listed here are 32 T cell receptor beta chains from one sample, sequenced in a study of blood T cell repertoires in COVID-19. Data came from immunoSEQ multiplex PCR; TCRdb stores just in-frame clones and leaves some out. The sample carries 130,000 to 150,000 clones, roughly 79% recorded once. The sample was peripheral blood. These receptor sequences come from a human donor with acute or convalescent COVID-19. The donor label of this sample is uncertain.

V and J are TRBV19 and TRBJ2-2; D is possibly TRBD2 (6 bases). Germline V gene data show CDR1 as LNHDA and CDR2 as SQIVND (reference sequence). The CDR3 is made up of 14 amino acids. V was clipped by 8 bases and J by 6 bases, with 16 bases between them. CDR3 nucleotide sequence: TGTGCCAGTTTAGACCTAGGAGGGGCCGGGGAGCTGTTTTTT. This encodes CASLDLGGAGELFF.

This rearrangement joins TRBV4-1 to TRBJ1-3; D gene ambiguous. Trimming removed 6 bases at V and 4 bases at J, with 4 bases between. Germline V gene lookup returns CDR1 MGHRA and CDR2 YSYEKL. This CDR3 region has 11 residues. The CDR3 nucleotides read TGCGCCAGCAGTCAGGGAAACACCATATATTTT. Amino acid sequence: CASSQGNTIYF.

CDR3 protein: CASSQGRPRYGYTF. As DNA, the CDR3 is TGCGCCAGCAGCCAAGGGAGGCCTCGCTATGGCTACACCTTC. The chain carries TRBV4-1 and TRBJ1-2, with D uncertain. The CDR3 runs to 14 residues. Trimming removed 1 base at V and 4 bases at J, with 10 bases between. CDR1 MGHRA and CDR2 YSYEKL come from the germline V gene.

The V and J genes are TRBV4-1 and TRBJ2-7; tentatively, D is TRBD1 (5 bases). V was trimmed by 1 base and J by 3 bases, leaving 13 bases between them. Germline assignment: CDR1 MGHRA and CDR2 YSYEKL. The CDR3 runs 15 residues. Here the CDR3 reads CASSQGRGSDYEQYF. The DNA of the CDR3 is TGCGCCAGCAGCCAAGGAAGGGGTTCGGACTACGAGCAGTACTTC.

The table lists this clone with many counts. The chain links TRBV5-1 to TRBJ1-5; 8 nucleotides agree with TRBD1. The germline V gene has CDR1 SGHRS and CDR2 YFSETQ. The CDR3 loop spans 14 amino acids. V was pared by 2 bases and J by 5 bases, with 3 bases of the junction left unmatched. CDR3: CASSLAGGDQPQHF. The CDR3 region has the DNA TGCGCCAGCAGCTTAGCAGGGGGCGATCAGCCCCAGCATTTT.

The V call is TRBV6-6, the J call TRBJ1-4; 8 nucleotides align to TRBD1. The germline V gene encodes CDR1 MNHNY and CDR2 SVGAGI (reference sequence). Germline trimming cut 6 bases from V and 8 bases from J; bases unmatched to any gene: 11. This CDR3 region has 15 residues. This CDR3 reads CASRPLDRDREKLFF. The CDR3 bases are TGTGCCAGCAGACCACTAGACAGGGACAGGGAAAAACTGTTTTTT.

The chain carries TRBV6-5 and TRBJ1-6; maybe TRBD1 (6 bases). The V gene lost 7 bases and the J gene lost 0 bases, with 10 bases spanning the gap. The CDR3 runs to 15 residues. CDR1 is MNHEY, CDR2 SVGAGI, per germline. The CDR3 protein is CASKGVSSYNSPLHF. In nucleotides, the CDR3 is TGTGCCAGCAAGGGGGTTAGCTCCTATAATTCACCCCTCCACTTT.

J is TRBJ1-1 and V is TRBV2; 8 bases align to TRBD1. The CDR3 has 14 residues. The ends lost 5 bases at V and 4 bases at J; junction bases unmatched: 6. From germline, CDR1 is SNHLY and CDR2 FYNNEI. As DNA, the CDR3 is TGTGCCAGCAGTAAGGACAGGGTTGGCACTGAAGCTTTCTTT. Amino acid sequence: CASSKDRVGTEAFF.

V is TRBV10-2 and J is TRBJ1-2; D remains ambiguous. The CDR3 has 15 residues. V lost 6 bases and J lost 4, with 18 bases in between. Germline assignment: CDR1 WSHSY and CDR2 SAAADI. DNA of the CDR3: TGCGCCAGCAGAGAAGAGAACCTCCCCGGCTATGGCTACACCTTC. Translation: CASREENLPGYGYTF.

The V and J genes are TRBV12-1 and TRBJ1-4; the D call in the table, TRBD1, was not verified against the DNA. TRBV12-1 is a pseudogene locus. The CDR3 length is 12 residues. The CDR3: CASPGTNEKLFF. CDR3 nucleotides: TGTGCCAGCCCAGGGACTAATGAAAAACTGTTTTTT.

The CDR3 protein is CASSWGEKGYTF. CDR3 sequence (DNA): TGTGCCAGCAGCTGGGGGGAAAAGGGCTACACCTTC. This chain uses TRBV5-4 with TRBJ1-2; a possible D gene is TRBD1 (5 bases). This CDR3 comprises 12 residues. The ends were cut back, 3 bases at V and 8 bases at J, with 11 bases in the middle. Germline assignment: CDR1 SGHNT and CDR2 YYREEE (reference sequence).

The CDR3: CAWRQLAGGYNEQFF. Here the CDR3 DNA reads TGTGCCTGGAGGCAACTAGCGGGGGGTTACAATGAGCAGTTCTTC. This chain joins TRBV30 and TRBJ2-1; 12 bases align to TRBD2. Germline loops: CDR1 GTSNPN, CDR2 SVGIG (reference sequence). The length of the CDR3 is 15 residues. V lost 3 bases, J lost 4 bases, and 4 bases stayed unmatched.

The rearrangement links TRBV7-2 to TRBJ1-3, with D perhaps matching TRBD1 (6 bases). The germline CDR1 and CDR2 sequences are SGHTA and FQGNSA. The CDR3 loop spans 14 amino acids. V was trimmed by 5 bases and J by 0 bases, leaving 8 bases between them. The CDR3 DNA sequence: TGTGCCAGCAGCCCAGGGGTCTCTGGAAACACCATATATTTT. Encoded protein: CASSPGVSGNTIYF.

The V call is TRBV6-5, the J call TRBJ1-2, with a tentative D call TRBD1 (6 bases). In germline, CDR1 is MNHEY, CDR2 SVGAGI. The CDR3 is made up of 12 amino acids. V was pared by 6 bases and J by 5 bases, with 10 bases between. The CDR3 nucleotides are TGTGCCAGCAGAGACAGGAGTTATGGCTACACCTTC. This codes for CASRDRSYGYTF.

The chain recombines TRBV3-1 (or the pseudogene TRBV3-2) with TRBJ2-4; D is unresolved. V was pared by 4 bases and J by 0 bases, with 10 bases between. Germline values: CDR1 LGHDT, CDR2 YNNKEL (reference sequence). The CDR3 is 15 amino acids. The CDR3 here is CASSLRSVAKNIQYF. Written as DNA, the CDR3 is TGTGCCAGCAGCCTTAGAAGTGTAGCCAAAAACATTCAGTACTTC.

The rearrangement joins TRBV6-5 to TRBJ1-2; TRBD1 is a possible D gene (6 bases). The CDR3 extends over 14 amino acids. In germline, CDR1 is MNHEY, CDR2 SVGAGI. V was cut by 7 bases and J by 5 bases, with 17 bases left in between. The CDR3 region has the DNA TGTGCCAGCACCTCCTCCCGGACAGCTTATGGCTACACCTTC. Its translation is CASTSSRTAYGYTF.

The CDR3, as DNA: TGTGCCAGCAGTGTATTGGGACAACGTTACTCTGGGGCCAACGTCCTGACTTTC. It yields the protein CASSVLGQRYSGANVLTF. This chain connects TRBV2 to TRBJ2-6; a weak D match, TRBD1 (6 bases). The CDR3 has 18 amino acids. The V gene's germline CDR1 is SNHLY and CDR2 FYNNEI. Deletions cut 4 bases from V and 0 bases from J, with 16 bases between.

The CDR3 here is CASSLGAVSSTDTQYF. The CDR3 DNA reads as TGTGCCAGCAGTTTAGGGGCAGTATCGAGCACAGATACGCAGTATTTT. V usage is TRBV27 and J usage is TRBJ2-3, with D tentatively TRBD1 (5 bases). In germline, CDR1 is MNHEY, CDR2 SMNVEV (reference sequence). Trimming pared 2 bases from V and 0 bases from J, leaving 12 bases between. CDR3 length: 16 amino acids.

The rearrangement uses TRBV6-5 and TRBJ1-5; D ambiguous. The CDR3 spans 15 residues. Germline loops: CDR1 MNHEY, CDR2 SVGAGI. The V end was cut by 7 bases, the J end by 3 bases, with 16 bases between. The CDR3 sequence is CASTGGLHHNQPQHF. The CDR3 bases are TGTGCCAGCACCGGAGGGCTCCATCACAATCAGCCCCAGCATTTT.

V usage is TRBV20-1 and J usage is TRBJ2-5; TRBD2 matches at 7 bases. Germline CDR1 and CDR2: DFQATT and SNEGSKA (reference sequence). V gave up 3 bases and J gave up 2 bases; unmatched junction bases: 9. This CDR3 has 15 amino acids. The CDR3 nucleotides are TGCAGTGCTAGTTTGCACGGGGGGAGACAAGAGACCCAGTACTTC. Translating gives CSASLHGGRQETQYF.

The V call is TRBV7-6, the J call TRBJ1-1; 7 bases agree with TRBD1. The V gene's germline CDR1 is SGHVS and CDR2 FNYEAQ. The CDR3 extends over 14 amino acids. Germline trimming cut 5 bases from V and 6 bases from J; bases unmatched to any gene: 9. The CDR3, as DNA: TGTGCCAGCAGCCCCGGGACAGCAGGGGCTGAAGCTTTCTTT. Its translation: CASSPGTAGAEAFF.

The chain links TRBV30 to TRBJ2-2, with D possibly being TRBD1 (6 bases). The V end lost 2 bases, the J end lost 3 bases, and 10 bases lay between the germline ends. Germline CDR1 GTSNPN, CDR2 SVGIG (reference sequence). There are 14 residues in the CDR3. The CDR3 DNA reads TGTGCCTGGAGTATAGACAGGCACACCGGGGAGCTGTTTTTT. This encodes CAWSIDRHTGELFF.

This clone was detected only once. This sequence joins TRBV28 and TRBJ1-4; D is ambiguous. Trimming took 1 base from V and 0 from J, leaving 9 bases between them. The germline CDR1 and CDR2 sequences are MDHEN and SYDVKM. The CDR3 totals 16 residues. CDR3 DNA sequence: TGTGCCAGCAGTTTATCGCCGGGAGCAACTAATGAAAAACTGTTTTTT. This encodes CASSLSPGATNEKLFF.

The chain carries TRBV10-1 and TRBJ2-5; possible D gene TRBD2, 6 bases. The CDR3 covers 12 residues. Germline CDR1 and CDR2: WNHNN and SYGVQD (reference sequence). The V and J ends lost 5 bases and 5 bases respectively, with 9 bases between them. DNA of the CDR3: TGCGCCAGCAGTTCTGGGGGGGAGACCCAGTACTTC. Translating gives CASSSGGETQYF.

The rearrangement joins TRBV3-1 (or the pseudogene TRBV3-2) to TRBJ2-5; 9 positions agree with TRBD1. CDR3 size: 14 residues. Germline V gives CDR1 LGHDT, CDR2 YNNKEL (reference sequence). The junction had 9 bases not matched to a gene; V was cut back by 8 bases and J by 5 bases. For the CDR3, the DNA is TGTGCCAGCCGGGGGACAGGGAACAAGGAGACCCAGTACTTC. Encoded protein: CASRGTGNKETQYF.

This clone appeared a few times. J is TRBJ2-2 and V is TRBV19; TRBD1 might be the D (6 bases). The ends were cut back, 9 bases at V and 0 bases at J, with 11 bases in the middle. The CDR3 contains 14 residues. Germline CDR1 reads LNHDA; CDR2 reads SQIVND (reference sequence). The CDR3 loop is CASRDTPNTGELFF. CDR3 coding DNA: TGTGCCAGCCGGGACACCCCGAACACCGGGGAGCTGTTTTTT.

The chain employs TRBV5-5 and TRBJ1-1, with D tentatively TRBD1 (6 bases). Trimming removed 2 bases from V and 7 bases from J, with 9 bases in between. Germline-derived CDR1 and CDR2 are SGHKS and YYEKEE (reference sequence). There are 12 residues in the CDR3. For the CDR3, the DNA is TGTGCCAGCAGCTTCCACAGGGTTGAAGCTTTCTTT. It translates to CASSFHRVEAFF.

This chain connects TRBV27 to TRBJ2-7; 7 bases fit TRBD1. V lost 5 bases and J lost 2; bases outside the gene matches: 12. CDR1 MNHEY and CDR2 SMNVEV come from the germline V gene (reference sequence). This CDR3 comprises 16 residues. The CDR3 loop reads CASSDRTGTEPYEQYF. The CDR3 nucleotides are TGTGCCAGCAGTGATAGAACCGGGACAGAACCCTACGAGCAGTACTTC.

The chain has TRBV7-2 and TRBJ1-2, with a weak D call TRBD1 (5 bases). Trimming removed 2 bases at V and 10 bases at J, with 26 bases between. The germline V gene encodes CDR1 SGHTA and CDR2 FQGNSA. The CDR3 contains 17 residues. CDR3 sequence (DNA): TGTGCCAGCAGCTTAAACCCCCCCGGGGGGATAAACGTTGCCTACACCTTC. Its translation is CASSLNPPGGINVAYTF.

V is TRBV11-3 and J is TRBJ2-2; TRBD1 matches at 8 bases. Trimming cost V 3 bases and J 6 bases; bases outside gene matches: 12. CDR1 is SGHNT and CDR2 is YENEEA in the germline V gene. This CDR3 contains 17 residues. CDR3 amino acids: CASSFAQHSGGPGELFF. The DNA for the CDR3 is TGTGCCAGCAGCTTTGCCCAGCACTCAGGGGGCCCCGGGGAGCTGTTTTTT.

This clone is a singleton in its sample. This chain joins TRBV9 and TRBJ2-4; 8 bases fit TRBD1. The CDR3 totals 13 residues. With 3 bases clipped from V and 9 bases from J, the junction kept 5 bases outside the gene matches. CDR1 is SGDLS and CDR2 is YYNGEE in the germline V gene. CDR3 amino acids: CASSAGTGTIQYF. In nucleotides, the CDR3 is TGTGCCAGCAGCGCCGGGACAGGCACCATTCAGTACTTC.

V is TRBV12-5 and J is TRBJ1-2, with TRBD1 as a possible D gene (6 bases). The germline CDR1 and CDR2 sequences are LGHNT and FRNRAP. Trimming took 7 bases from V and 4 from J, leaving 10 bases between them. The CDR3 covers 12 residues. This CDR3 reads CASEGRGYGYTF. The DNA for the CDR3 is TGTGCTAGTGAGGGCAGGGGCTATGGCTACACCTTC. Together with reference TRBV12-5 and TRBJ1-2, the CDR3 gives the full variable domain: DARVTQTPRHKVTEMGQEVTMRCQPILGHNTVFWYRQTMMQGLELLAYFRNRAPLDDSGMPKDRFSAEMPDATLATLKIQPSEPRDSAVYFCASEGRGYGYTFGSGTRLTVV.